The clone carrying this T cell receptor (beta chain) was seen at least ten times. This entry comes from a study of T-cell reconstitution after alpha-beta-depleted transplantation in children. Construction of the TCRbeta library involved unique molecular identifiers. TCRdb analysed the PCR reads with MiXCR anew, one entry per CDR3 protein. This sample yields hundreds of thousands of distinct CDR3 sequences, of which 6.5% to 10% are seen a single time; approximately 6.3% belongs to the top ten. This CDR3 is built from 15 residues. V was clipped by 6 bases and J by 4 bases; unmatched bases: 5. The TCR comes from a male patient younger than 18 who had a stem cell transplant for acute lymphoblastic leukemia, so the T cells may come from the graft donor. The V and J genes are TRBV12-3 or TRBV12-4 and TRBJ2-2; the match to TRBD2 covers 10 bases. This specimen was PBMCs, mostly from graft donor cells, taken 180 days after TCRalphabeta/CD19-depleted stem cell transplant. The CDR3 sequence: CASRGLAVLTGELFF. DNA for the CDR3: TGTGCCAGCAGAGGACTAGCGGTACTCACCGGGGAGCTGTTTTTT.